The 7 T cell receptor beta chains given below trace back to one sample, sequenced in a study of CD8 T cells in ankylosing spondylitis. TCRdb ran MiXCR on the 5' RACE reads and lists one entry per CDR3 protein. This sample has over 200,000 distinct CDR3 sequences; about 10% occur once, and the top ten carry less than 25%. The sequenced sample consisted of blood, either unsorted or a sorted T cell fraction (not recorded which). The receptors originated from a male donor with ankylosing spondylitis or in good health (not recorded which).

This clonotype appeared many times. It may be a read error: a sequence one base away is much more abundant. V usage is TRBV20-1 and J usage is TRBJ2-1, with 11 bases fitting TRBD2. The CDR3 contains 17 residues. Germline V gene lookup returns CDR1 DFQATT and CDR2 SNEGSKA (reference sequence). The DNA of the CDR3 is TGCTGTGCTAGAGATTTTACCCTAGCGGGGGGAGTCAATGAGCAGTTCTTC. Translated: CCARDFTLAGGVNEQFF.

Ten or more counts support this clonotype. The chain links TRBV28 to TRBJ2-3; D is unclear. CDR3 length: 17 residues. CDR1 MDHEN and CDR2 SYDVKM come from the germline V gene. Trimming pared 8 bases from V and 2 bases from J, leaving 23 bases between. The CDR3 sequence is CASDSTGRAPFTDTQYF. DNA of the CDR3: TGTGCCAGCGACTCCACGGGCAGAGCCCCCTTCACAGATACGCAGTATTTT.

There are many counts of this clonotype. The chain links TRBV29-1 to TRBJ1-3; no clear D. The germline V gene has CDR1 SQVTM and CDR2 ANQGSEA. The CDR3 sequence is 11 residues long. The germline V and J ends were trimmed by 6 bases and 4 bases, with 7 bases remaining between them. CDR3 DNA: TGCAGCGTGGAGACAGGAAACACCATATATTTT. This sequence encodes CSVETGNTIYF.

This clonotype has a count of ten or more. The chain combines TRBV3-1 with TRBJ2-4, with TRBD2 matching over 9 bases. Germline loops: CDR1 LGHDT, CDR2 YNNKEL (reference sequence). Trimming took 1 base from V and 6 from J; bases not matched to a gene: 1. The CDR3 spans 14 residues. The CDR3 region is CASSQVAGVNIQYF. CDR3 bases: TGTGCCAGCAGCCAAGTAGCGGGGGTAAACATTCAGTACTTC.

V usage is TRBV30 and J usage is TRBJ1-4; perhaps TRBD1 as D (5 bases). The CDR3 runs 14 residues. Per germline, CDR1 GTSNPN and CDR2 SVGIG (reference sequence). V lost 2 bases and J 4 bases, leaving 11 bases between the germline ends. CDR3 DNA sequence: TGTGCCTGGAGTCTTGGGCAGGGTAATGAAAAACTGTTTTTT. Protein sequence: CAWSLGQGNEKLFF.

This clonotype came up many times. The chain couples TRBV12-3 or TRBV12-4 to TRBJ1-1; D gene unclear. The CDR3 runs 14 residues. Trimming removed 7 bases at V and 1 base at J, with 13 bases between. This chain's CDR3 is CASIPELKNTEAFF. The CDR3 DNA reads TGTGCCAGCATTCCCGAGCTTAAGAACACTGAAGCTTTCTTT.

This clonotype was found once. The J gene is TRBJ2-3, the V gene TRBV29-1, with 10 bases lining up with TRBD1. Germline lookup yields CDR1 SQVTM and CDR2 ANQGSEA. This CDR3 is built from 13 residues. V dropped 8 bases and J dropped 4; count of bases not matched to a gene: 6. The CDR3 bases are TGCAGCCTTGGTGGACAGGGGGCAGATACGCAGTATTTT. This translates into CSLGGQGADTQYF.